This is a list of T cell receptor beta chains from one sample in a study of T cells in Graves' hyperthyroidism and ophthalmopathy. TCRdb fed the multiplex PCR reads into MiXCR, producing one record per CDR3 protein. The data show some 350,000 distinct CDR3 sequences, about an eighth seen once. The specimen was blood. These receptors were taken from a woman in her forties with Graves' ophthalmopathy. Each CDR3 is given with its conserved first and last residue. The order of the fields is clone size, V gene, D gene, J gene, CDR3 protein, CDR3 DNA. A D gene is named only where the DNA matches it firmly. Where a row states a size, it is once, few, many or the class of an expanded clone; other rows omit it.

once	TRBV20-1	TRBD1	TRBJ2-2	CSVYSPGQLNTGELFF	TGCAGTGTCTACTCCCCGGGACAGCTTAACACCGGGGAGCTGTTTTTT
many	TRBV20-1	NA	TRBJ1-2	CSARPGQLHGYTF	TGCAGTGCTAGACCCGGACAGCTCCATGGCTACACCTTC
many	TRBV5-1	NA	TRBJ1-4	CASSLGQLNEKLFF	TGCGCCAGCAGCTTGGGACAACTTAATGAAAAACTGTTTTTT
NA	TRBV25-1	NA	TRBJ1-4	CASSDSGTEMVEDEKLLF	TGTGCCAGCAGTGATTCGGGTACCGAGATGGTGGAAGATGAAAAACTGCTTTTT
many	TRBV30	TRBD2	TRBJ2-1	CAWFAPGLAHYNEQFF	TGTGCCTGGTTTGCACCGGGACTAGCGCACTACAATGAGCAGTTCTTC
many	TRBV7-8	TRBD2	TRBJ2-5	CASSILAGRTETQYF	TGTGCCAGCAGCATACTAGCGGGAAGGACGGAGACCCAGTACTTC
few	TRBV20-1	NA	TRBJ2-1	CSASVLDNPNEQFF	TGCAGTGCTAGCGTGCTTGACAACCCCAATGAGCAGTTCTTC
many	TRBV29-1	NA	TRBJ1-2	CSVGSGSSYGYTF	TGCAGCGTCGGCAGTGGATCTTCCTATGGCTACACCTTC
NA	TRBV3-1	NA	TRBJ1-4	CASSLDSYEKLFF	TGTGCCAGCAGCCTTGACAGTTATGAAAAACTGTTTTTT
NA	TRBV20-1	TRBD1	TRBJ2-7	CSARGTRGQGTYEQYF	TGCAGTGCTAGAGGCACACGGGGACAGGGTACCTACGAGCAGTACTTC
many	TRBV7-9	NA	TRBJ1-1	CASNSRGNTEAFF	TGTGCCAGCAACTCCCGGGGGAACACTGAAGCTTTCTTT
NA	TRBV6-1	TRBD2	TRBJ2-2	CASSVVAGGELFF	TGTGCCAGCAGTGTGGTAGCGGGGGGGGAGCTGTTTTTT
many	TRBV20-1	NA	TRBJ1-1	CSARDLDSITEAFF	TGCAGTGCTAGAGACCTGGACAGTATCACTGAAGCTTTCTTT
many	TRBV24-1	NA	TRBJ2-3	CATSEGVARNTDTQYF	TGTGCCACCAGTGAGGGGGTAGCGAGAAACACAGATACGCAGTATTTT
many	TRBV11-2	NA	TRBJ2-7	CASSVSGASYEQYF	TGTGCCAGCAGCGTATCAGGGGCCTCCTACGAGCAGTACTTC
few	TRBV7-6	NA	TRBJ2-2	CASSLRGSDAGELFF	TGTGCCAGCAGCTTAAGAGGGAGCGATGCCGGGGAGCTGTTTTTT
NA	TRBV12-3/TRBV12-4	TRBD1	TRBJ2-7	CASSFGGRGHLYEQYF	TGTGCCAGCAGTTTTGGTGGCAGGGGGCACTTATACGAGCAGTACTTC
NA	TRBV29-1	NA	TRBJ1-2	CSVVPWGYGYTF	TGCAGCGTTGTGCCGTGGGGCTATGGCTACACCTTC
many	TRBV28	TRBD1	TRBJ2-2	CASLPWTGQNTGELFF	TGTGCCAGCCTACCCTGGACAGGGCAGAACACCGGGGAGCTGTTTTTT
many	TRBV12-5	NA	TRBJ2-7	CASGLAYEQYF	TGTGCTAGTGGTTTGGCCTACGAGCAGTACTTC
many	TRBV15	NA	TRBJ2-7	CATSAGQLSYEQYF	TGTGCCACCAGCGCGGGACAGTTGTCCTACGAGCAGTACTTC
many	TRBV7-9	NA	TRBJ1-1	CASSLAGTNAEAFF	TGTGCCAGCAGCTTAGCAGGGACCAACGCTGAAGCTTTCTTT
many	TRBV2	NA	TRBJ2-5	CASSALRIYQETQYF	TGTGCCAGCAGTGCCTTAAGGATTTACCAAGAGACCCAGTACTTC
NA	TRBV18	NA	TRBJ2-5	CASSPVSVETQYF	TGTGCCAGCTCCCCAGTATCGGTAGAGACCCAGTACTTC
NA	TRBV20-1	NA	TRBJ2-1	CSASSHDEQFF	TGCAGTGCTAGTTCCCACGATGAGCAGTTCTTC
many	TRBV15	TRBD1	TRBJ1-1	CATSPRQGLEAFF	TGTGCCACCAGCCCAAGACAGGGATTGGAGGCTTTCTTT
many	TRBV2	NA	TRBJ2-5	CASSSGAGQETQYF	TGTGCCAGCAGCTCAGGGGCGGGTCAAGAGACCCAGTACTTC
many	TRBV5-4	TRBD1	TRBJ2-4	CASSATGTGGHIQYF	TGTGCCAGCAGCGCGACCGGGACAGGGGGACACATTCAGTACTTC
few	TRBV3-1	NA	TRBJ2-1	CASSQSPEYNEQFF	TGTGCCAGCAGCCAATCCCCCGAATACAATGAGCAGTTCTTC
NA	TRBV12-5	NA	TRBJ2-3	CASGPSTGRTDTQYF	TGTGCTAGTGGCCCAAGCACGGGCCGGACAGATACGCAGTATTTT
many	TRBV20-1	NA	TRBJ2-4	CKAGSRGNIQYF	TGCAAAGCGGGGTCGAGGGGGAACATTCAGTACTTC
many	TRBV7-9	NA	TRBJ2-1	CASSLAGGSAPHNEQFF	TGTGCCAGCAGCTTAGCGGGCGGGTCGGCCCCTCACAATGAGCAGTTCTTC
few	TRBV12-3/TRBV12-4	NA	TRBJ2-2	CASNLMNGELFF	TGTGCCAGCAACCTAATGAACGGGGAGCTGTTTTTT
many	TRBV20-1	TRBD2	TRBJ2-3	CSARNSRLAGGGDTQYF	TGCAGTGCTCGAAATTCAAGACTAGCGGGAGGGGGAGATACGCAGTATTTT
many	TRBV3-1	TRBD1	TRBJ1-1	CASSLSDRGGEAFF	TGTGCCAGCAGCCTGTCGGACAGGGGGGGTGAAGCTTTCTTT
NA	TRBV14	NA	TRBJ1-2	CASSQGFDRGSAGYTF	TGTGCCAGCAGCCAAGGCTTCGACCGGGGATCAGCAGGCTACACCTTC
NA	TRBV2	NA	TRBJ1-2	CASVNPIGHIYGYTF	TGTGCCAGCGTGAACCCAATTGGACACATCTATGGCTACACCTTC
few	TRBV6-2/TRBV6-3	TRBD1	TRBJ1-4	CASSGDRGSYEKLFF	TGTGCCAGCAGTGGGGACAGGGGGTCATATGAAAAACTGTTTTTT
NA	TRBV5-1	TRBD1	TRBJ2-5	CASSSDRGLRETQYF	TGCGCCAGCAGCTCGGACAGGGGGCTTCGGGAGACCCAGTACTTC
NA	TRBV7-2	NA	TRBJ2-5	CASSLALRAQGTQYF	TGTGCCAGCAGCTTAGCGCTTAGGGCCCAGGGGACCCAGTACTTC
many	TRBV11-2	TRBD1	TRBJ1-5	CASSSGTGGPDQPQHF	TGTGCCAGCAGCTCCGGGACAGGGGGGCCCGATCAGCCCCAGCATTTT
NA	TRBV20-1	TRBD2	TRBJ2-1	CSARSLAGGFNDEQFF	TGCAGTGCTAGATCACTAGCGGGGGGCTTTAACGATGAGCAGTTCTTC
many	TRBV7-9	NA	TRBJ1-1	CASSLVGGQTKNTEAFF	TGTGCCAGCAGCTTAGTAGGGGGGCAAACGAAAAACACTGAAGCTTTCTTT
many	TRBV24-1	NA	TRBJ2-7	CATPDLGESSSDFYEQYF	TGTGCCACCCCTGATTTAGGAGAGTCAAGCTCCGATTTCTACGAGCAGTACTTC
NA	TRBV10-3	NA	TRBJ2-3	CAIGEEGLGVSTDTQYF	TGTGCCATCGGTGAGGAGGGGCTGGGGGTCAGCACAGATACGCAGTATTTT
many	TRBV30	NA	TRBJ1-1	CASDGTVNTEAFF	TGTGCCTCCGATGGGACGGTGAACACTGAAGCTTTCTTT
many	TRBV11-3	NA	TRBJ2-3	CASSLESRGVDTQYF	TGTGCCAGCAGCTTAGAATCCCGCGGTGTAGATACGCAGTATTTT
NA	TRBV10-3	TRBD1	TRBJ2-7	CAIYAGQGNYEQYF	TGTGCCATCTACGCGGGACAGGGGAACTACGAGCAGTACTTC
many	TRBV12-3/TRBV12-4	TRBD1	TRBJ2-1	CASSWDRGYEQFF	TGTGCCAGCAGCTGGGACAGGGGCTATGAGCAGTTCTTC
NA	TRBV5-6	TRBD1	TRBJ1-6	CASSQGQIYNSPLHF	TGTGCCAGCAGCCAGGGACAGATTTATAATTCACCCCTCCACTTT
few	TRBV6-1	NA	TRBJ1-1	CASLRRGRGFLNTEASF	TGTGCCAGCCTTAGGCGGGGGCGAGGATTTTTGAACACTGAAGCTTCCTTT
NA	TRBV24-1	TRBD2	TRBJ2-3	CATGGWGSGSTDTQYF	TGTGCCACCGGGGGGTGGGGTAGCGGGAGCACAGATACGCAGTATTTT